This T cell receptor beta chain was obtained from a study of patients and donors after allogeneic stem cell transplantation. One entry per CDR3 protein results from TCRdb running MiXCR on the RT-PCR reads. The data contain 190,000 or so distinct CDR3 sequences, around two fifths of them singletons. This clonotype showed up just a few times. V dropped 5 bases and J dropped 5; count of bases not matched to a gene: 8. The CDR3 totals 16 residues. CDR1 is SGHVS, CDR2 FQNEAQ, per germline. The sequencing input was blood, either unsorted or a sorted T cell fraction (not recorded which). This sequence was found in a human donor who was either an allogeneic HSCT recipient or a stem cell or donor lymphocyte infusion donor (not recorded which). It is not recorded whose cells these are; they may come from a transplant donor. This chain joins TRBV7-8 and TRBJ1-6, with 8 positions matching TRBD1. The CDR3 nucleotides are TGTGCCAGCAGCCCGTACAGGGGGAAGCATAATTCACCCCTCCACTTT. Translating gives CASSPYRGKHNSPLHF.